This T cell receptor (beta chain) was obtained from a study of shared T cell receptors in the human thymus. Trimming took off 0 bases at V and 3 bases at J, with 11 bases between the two ends. The CDR3 spans 15 residues. Germline-derived CDR1 and CDR2 are MGHRA and YSYEKL. The repertoire was sequenced with immunoSEQ multiplex PCR; TCRdb's copy has only in-frame clones and lacks some. The table shows some 660,000 clones, with around 87% occurring only once. This same sample was also taken into another study, of human thymus T cells. As that report states: Thymus tissue was removed during corrective cardiac surgery. Thymic and blood repertoires appeared to carry a bias in their V and J gene usage.

The receptor comes from a boy in the first two years of life with a congenital heart defect. The chain has TRBV4-1 and TRBJ1-2, with a tentative D call TRBD1 (5 bases). The sequencing sample was made of thymocytes. The CDR3 bases are TGCGCCAGCAGCCAAGATGCGGGACTGTACTATGGCTACACCTTC. This translates into CASSQDAGLYYGYTF.